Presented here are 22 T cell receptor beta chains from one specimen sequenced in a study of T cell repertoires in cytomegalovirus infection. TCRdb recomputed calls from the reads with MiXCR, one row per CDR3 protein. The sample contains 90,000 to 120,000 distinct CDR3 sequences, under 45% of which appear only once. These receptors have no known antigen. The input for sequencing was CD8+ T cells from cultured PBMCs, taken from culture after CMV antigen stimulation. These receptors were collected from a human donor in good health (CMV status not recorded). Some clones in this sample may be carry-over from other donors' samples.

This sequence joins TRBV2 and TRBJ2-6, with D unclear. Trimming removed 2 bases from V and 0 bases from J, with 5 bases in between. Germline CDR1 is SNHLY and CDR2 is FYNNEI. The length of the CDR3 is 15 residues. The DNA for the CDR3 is TGTGCCAGCAGTGAATTAAGCTCTGGGGCCAACGTCCTGACTTTC. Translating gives CASSELSSGANVLTF. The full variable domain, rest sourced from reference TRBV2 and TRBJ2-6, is EPEVTQTPSHQVTQMGQEVILRCVPISNHLYFYWYRQILGQKVEFLVSFYNNEISEKSEIFDDQFSVERPDGSNFTLKIRSTKLEDSAMYFCASSELSSGANVLTFGAGSRLTVL.

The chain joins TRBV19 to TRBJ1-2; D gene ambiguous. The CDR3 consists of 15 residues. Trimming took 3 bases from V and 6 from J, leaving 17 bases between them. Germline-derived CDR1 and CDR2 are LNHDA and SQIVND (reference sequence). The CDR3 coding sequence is TGTGCCAGTAGTATCACATCGGCAGTAGCAAATGGCTACACCTTC. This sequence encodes CASSITSAVANGYTF.

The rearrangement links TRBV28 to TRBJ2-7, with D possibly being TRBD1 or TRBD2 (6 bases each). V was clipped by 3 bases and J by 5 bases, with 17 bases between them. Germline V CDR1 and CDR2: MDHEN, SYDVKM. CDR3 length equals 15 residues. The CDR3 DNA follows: TGTGCCAGCAGTTTCCCCTACACAGGGAGGCACGAGCAGTACTTC. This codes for CASSFPYTGRHEQYF. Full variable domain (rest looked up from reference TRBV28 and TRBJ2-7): DVKVTQSSRYLVKRTGEKVFLECVQDMDHENMFWYRQDPGLGLRLIYFSYDVKMKEKGDIPEGYSVSREKKERFSLILESASTNQTSMYLCASSFPYTGRHEQYFGPGTRLTVT.

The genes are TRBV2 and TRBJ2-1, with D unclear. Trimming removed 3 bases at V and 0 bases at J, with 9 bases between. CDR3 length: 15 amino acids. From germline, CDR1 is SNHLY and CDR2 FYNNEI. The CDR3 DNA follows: TGTGCCAGCAGTGATGTTATGAGCTCCTACAATGAGCAGTTCTTC. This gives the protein CASSDVMSSYNEQFF.

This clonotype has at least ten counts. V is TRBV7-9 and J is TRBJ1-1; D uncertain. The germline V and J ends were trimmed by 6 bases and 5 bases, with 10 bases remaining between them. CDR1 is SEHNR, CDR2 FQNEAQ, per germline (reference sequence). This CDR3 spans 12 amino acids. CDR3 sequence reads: CASRLGGTEAFF. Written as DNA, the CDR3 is TGTGCCAGCAGATTGGGAGGGACTGAAGCTTTCTTT.

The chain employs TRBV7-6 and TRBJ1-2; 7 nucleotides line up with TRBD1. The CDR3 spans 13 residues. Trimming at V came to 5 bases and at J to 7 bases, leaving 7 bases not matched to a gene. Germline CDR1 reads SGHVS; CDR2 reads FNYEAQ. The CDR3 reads CASSLDRASGYTF. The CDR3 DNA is TGTGCCAGCAGCCTCGACAGGGCTAGTGGCTACACCTTC.

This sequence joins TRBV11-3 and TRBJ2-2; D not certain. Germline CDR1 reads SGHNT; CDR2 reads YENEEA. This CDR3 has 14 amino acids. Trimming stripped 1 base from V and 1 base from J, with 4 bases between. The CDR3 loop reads CASSLGGNTGELFF. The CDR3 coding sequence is TGTGCCAGCAGCTTAGGGGGGAACACCGGGGAGCTGTTTTTT.

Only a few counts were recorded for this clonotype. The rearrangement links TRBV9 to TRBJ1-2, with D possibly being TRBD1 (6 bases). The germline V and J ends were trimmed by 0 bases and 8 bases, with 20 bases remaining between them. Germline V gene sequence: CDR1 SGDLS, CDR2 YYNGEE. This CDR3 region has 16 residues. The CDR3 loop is CASSVDPSPGEFGYTF. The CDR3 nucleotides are TGTGCCAGCAGCGTAGACCCATCGCCAGGGGAGTTCGGCTACACCTTC.

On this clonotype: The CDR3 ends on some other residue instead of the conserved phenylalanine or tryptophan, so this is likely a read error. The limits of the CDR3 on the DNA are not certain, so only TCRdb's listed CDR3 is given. CDR3 sequence reads: CASSPLVL. The genes are TRBV7-8 and TRBJ2-5; no DNA check was done on the table's D call, TRBD2. The CDR3 totals 8 residues, both ends included. Germline CDR1 is SGHVS and CDR2 is FQNEAQ.

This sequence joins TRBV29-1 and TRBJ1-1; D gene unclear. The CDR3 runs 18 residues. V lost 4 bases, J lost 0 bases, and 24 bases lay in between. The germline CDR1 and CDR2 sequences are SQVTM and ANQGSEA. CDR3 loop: CSVVSPPQTAHMNTEAFF. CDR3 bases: TGCAGCGTTGTTTCCCCACCCCAGACTGCCCACATGAACACTGAAGCTTTCTTT.

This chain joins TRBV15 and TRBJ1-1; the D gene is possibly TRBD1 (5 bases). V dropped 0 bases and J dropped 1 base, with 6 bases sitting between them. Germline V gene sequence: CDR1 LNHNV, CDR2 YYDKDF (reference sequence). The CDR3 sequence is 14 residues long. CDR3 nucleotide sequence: TGTGCCACCAGCAGAGATCAGGGGAACACTGAAGCTTTCTTT. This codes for CATSRDQGNTEAFF.

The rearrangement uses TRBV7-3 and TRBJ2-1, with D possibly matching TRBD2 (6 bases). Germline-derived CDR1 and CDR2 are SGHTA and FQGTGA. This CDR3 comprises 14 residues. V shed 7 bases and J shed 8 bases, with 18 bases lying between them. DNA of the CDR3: TGTGCCAGCACTTGGCGTGGGGGGTACGATGAGCAGTTCTTC. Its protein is CASTWRGGYDEQFF.

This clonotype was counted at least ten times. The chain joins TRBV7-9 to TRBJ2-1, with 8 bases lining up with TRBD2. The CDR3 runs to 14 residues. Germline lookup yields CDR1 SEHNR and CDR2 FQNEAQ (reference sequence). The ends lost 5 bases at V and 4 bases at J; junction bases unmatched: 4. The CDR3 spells CASSGSGVYNEQFF. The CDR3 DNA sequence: TGTGCCAGCAGCGGTAGCGGGGTGTACAATGAGCAGTTCTTC.

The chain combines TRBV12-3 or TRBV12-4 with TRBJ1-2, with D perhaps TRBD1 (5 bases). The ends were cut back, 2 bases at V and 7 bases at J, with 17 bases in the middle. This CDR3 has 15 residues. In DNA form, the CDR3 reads TGTGCCAGCAGTTTACAGGGATGGGATCTCGTTGGCTACACCTTC. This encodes CASSLQGWDLVGYTF.

The CDR3 region is CASRDSLNTEAFF. The CDR3 DNA follows: TGTGCCAGCAGGGACAGCTTGAACACTGAAGCTTTCTTT. V gene TRBV12-3 or TRBV12-4 combines with J gene TRBJ1-1; D is perhaps TRBD1 (6 bases). The CDR3 length is 13 residues. Trimming left V 6 bases short and J 0 bases short, with 8 bases between.

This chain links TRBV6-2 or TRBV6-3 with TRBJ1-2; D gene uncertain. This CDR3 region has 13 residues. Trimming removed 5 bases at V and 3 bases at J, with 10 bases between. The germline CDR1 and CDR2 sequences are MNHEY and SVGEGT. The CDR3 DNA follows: TGTGCCAGCAGTGGCATCACCGACTATGGCTACACCTTC. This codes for CASSGITDYGYTF.

CDR3: CASSLEAGEKETQYF. CDR3 sequence (DNA): TGTGCCAGCAGCCTGGAAGCGGGGGAGAAGGAGACCCAGTACTTC. The V and J genes are TRBV6-8 and TRBJ2-5, with TRBD2 matching over 8 bases. V was pared by 6 bases and J by 5 bases, with 11 bases of the junction left unmatched. The CDR3 is 15 amino acids. Per the germline V gene, CDR1 is MNHGY and CDR2 is SAAAGT.

The CDR3 DNA follows: TGTGCCAGCAGTGAAGTCTCTGGGACCTCGGGGGAGACCCAGTACTTC. Protein sequence: CASSEVSGTSGETQYF. This chain connects TRBV2 to TRBJ2-5, with D perhaps given as TRBD1 or TRBD2 (5 bases each). CDR3 length equals 16 residues. Germline V gene data show CDR1 as SNHLY and CDR2 as FYNNEI. Trimming left V 1 base short and J 5 bases short, with 17 bases between.

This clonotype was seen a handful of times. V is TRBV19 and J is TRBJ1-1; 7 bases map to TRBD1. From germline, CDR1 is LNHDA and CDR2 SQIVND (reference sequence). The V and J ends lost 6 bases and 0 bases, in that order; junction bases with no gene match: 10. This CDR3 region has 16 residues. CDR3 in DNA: TGTGCCAGTAGAGGGGCCACCAGGGGGTTGAACACTGAAGCTTTCTTT. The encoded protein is CASRGATRGLNTEAFF.

This CDR3 reads CASSDTRWETQYF. The CDR3 region has the DNA TGTGCCAGCAGCGACACTCGTTGGGAGACCCAGTACTTC. The genes are TRBV2 and TRBJ2-5; D uncertain. V lost 6 bases to trimming and J lost 5 bases, with 13 bases between them. CDR1 is SNHLY and CDR2 is FYNNEI in the germline V gene. The CDR3 runs to 13 residues.

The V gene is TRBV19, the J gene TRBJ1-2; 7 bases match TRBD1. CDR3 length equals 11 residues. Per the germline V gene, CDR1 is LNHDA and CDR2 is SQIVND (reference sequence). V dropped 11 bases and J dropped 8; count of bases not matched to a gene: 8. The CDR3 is CAGRQGVGYTF. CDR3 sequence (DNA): TGTGCCGGACGGCAGGGGGTCGGCTACACCTTC. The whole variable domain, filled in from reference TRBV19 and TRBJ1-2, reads DGGITQSPKYLFRKEGQNVTLSCEQNLNHDAMYWYRQDPGQGLRLIYYSQIVNDFQKGDIAEGYSVSREKKESFPLTVTSAQKNPTAFYLCAGRQGVGYTFGSGTRLTVV.

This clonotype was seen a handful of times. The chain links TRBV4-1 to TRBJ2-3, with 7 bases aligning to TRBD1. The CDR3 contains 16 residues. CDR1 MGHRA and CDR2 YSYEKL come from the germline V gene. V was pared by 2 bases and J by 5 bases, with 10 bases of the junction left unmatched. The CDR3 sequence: CASSQRQGLPRDTQYF. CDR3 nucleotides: TGCGCCAGCAGCCAAAGACAGGGCCTCCCCAGAGATACGCAGTATTTT.